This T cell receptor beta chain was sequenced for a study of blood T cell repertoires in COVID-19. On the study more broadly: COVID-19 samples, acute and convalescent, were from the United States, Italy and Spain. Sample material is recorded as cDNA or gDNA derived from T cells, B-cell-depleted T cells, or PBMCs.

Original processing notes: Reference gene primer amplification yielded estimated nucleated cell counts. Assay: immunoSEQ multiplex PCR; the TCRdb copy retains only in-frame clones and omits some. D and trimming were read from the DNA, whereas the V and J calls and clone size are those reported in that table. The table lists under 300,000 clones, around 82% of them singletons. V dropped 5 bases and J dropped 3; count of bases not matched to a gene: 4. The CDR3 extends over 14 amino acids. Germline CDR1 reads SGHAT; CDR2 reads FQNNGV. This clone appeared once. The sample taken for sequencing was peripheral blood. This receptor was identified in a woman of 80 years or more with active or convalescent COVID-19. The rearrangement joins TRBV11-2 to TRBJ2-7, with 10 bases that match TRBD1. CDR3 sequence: CASSPDRGNYEQYF. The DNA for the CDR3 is TGTGCCAGCAGCCCGGACAGGGGGAACTACGAGCAGTACTTC.